The rows below give T cell receptor beta chains drawn from one sample of a study of blood T cells in healthy people across ages. Using its own MiXCR run on the 5' RACE reads, TCRdb lists one record per CDR3 protein. Among approximately 800,000 distinct CDR3 sequences listed, under 40% were seen once. Sequencing input: blood. The origin of the receptors is a young man in good health. Both conserved end residues are part of each CDR3. The D gene is left open where the match is weak. For some rows the clone size is stated as once, few or many, or as a class when expanded; others skip it.

TRBV5-1,TRBJ1-1,15,-,few,TGCGCCAGCAGCTGGACGGGCGGGGGAGACACTGAAGCTTTCTTT,CASSWTGGGDTEAFF
TRBV6-1,TRBJ1-5,13,-,-,TGTGCCAGCAAGTACGAAGGGGCGCAGCCCCAGCATTTT,CASKYEGAQPQHF
TRBV5-1,TRBJ2-5,14,-,-,TGCGTCAGCAGCTTGGATTCTAGCTCGGAGACCCAGTACTTC,CVSSLDSSSETQYF
TRBV20-1,TRBJ1-1,14,TRBD1,few,TGCAGTGCTAGAGCAGGGGGCCCCTGGACTGAAGCTTTCTTT,CSARAGGPWTEAFF
TRBV7-2,TRBJ2-5,16,TRBD2,-,TGTGCCAGCAGCCCACGAAGCGGGGGGGCCGGGAATGAGCAGTACTTC,CASSPRSGGAGNEQYF
TRBV7-8,TRBJ2-7,18,-,-,TGTGCCAGCAGCTTAGCGGTAGGGACGGGGAGTTCCTACAATGAGCAGTACTTC,CASSLAVGTGSSYNEQYF
TRBV6-2/TRBV6-3,TRBJ1-4,13,-,-,TGTGCCAGCGGGGGACACTTGAATGAAAAACTGTTTTTT,CASGGHLNEKLFF
TRBV7-9,TRBJ2-5,15,TRBD2,-,TGTGCCAGCAGCTTGGGTTTGACTAGCATGGAGACCCAGTACTTC,CASSLGLTSMETQYF
TRBV20-1,TRBJ2-2,12,TRBD1,-,TGCAGTGCTCCCAGGGGGCCGGAGGAGCTGTTTTTT,CSAPRGPEELFF
TRBV3-1,TRBJ2-5,16,TRBD2,once,TGTGCCAGCAGCCAAGATCGCACCGGGACTAGAGAGACCCAGTACTTC,CASSQDRTGTRETQYF
TRBV4-3,TRBJ1-2,18,TRBD1,few,TGCGCCAGCAGCCAAGTCGGACCCCAGACAGGGACCCCCTATGGCTACACCTTC,CASSQVGPQTGTPYGYTF
TRBV4-1,TRBJ1-1,14,-,-,TGCGCCAGCAGCCAACAACAGGGCGACACTGAAGCTTTCTTT,CASSQQQGDTEAFF
TRBV25-1,TRBJ1-4,12,-,few,TGTGCCAGCAGTGAAATGAGGGGAAAACTGTTTTTT,CASSEMRGKLFF
TRBV10-3,TRBJ1-2,13,TRBD1,-,TGTGCCATCAGTGTTCAGGGGGCAGATGGCTACACCTTC,CAISVQGADGYTF
TRBV20-1,TRBJ2-3,14,TRBD1,-,TGCAGTGCTTCCGCCGGGACAGGGGGACAGACGCAGTATTTT,CSASAGTGGQTQYF
TRBV6-1,TRBJ2-2,18,TRBD2,-,TGTGCCAGCAGCCAGGGACTAGCGGGGACGTTAAGGTCCGGGGAGCTGTTTTTT,CASSQGLAGTLRSGELFF
TRBV5-6,TRBJ1-4,11,-,few,TGTGCCAGCAGCTATAATGAAAAACTGTTTTTT,CASSYNEKLFF
TRBV10-3,TRBJ1-1,15,-,-,TGTGCCATCAGTGAGTCTAAGGGGAGGAACACTGAAGCTTTCTTT,CAISESKGRNTEAFF
TRBV20-1,TRBJ2-5,14,-,-,TGCAGTGCTAGAGATTCAGGGGGACTCAATGAGCAGTACTTC,CSARDSGGLNEQYF
TRBV29-1,TRBJ1-2,12,-,many,TGCAGCGTCGGCGGAGCGGCTATTGGCTACACCTTC,CSVGGAAIGYTF
TRBV2,TRBJ1-2,14,-,-,TGTGCCAGCAGTGACCAGGGTCAGAACTATGGCTACACCTTC,CASSDQGQNYGYTF
TRBV20-1,TRBJ2-7,15,-,-,TGCAGTGCTAGACTCGTTGGGCAGAGCTCCTACGAGCAGTACTTC,CSARLVGQSSYEQYF
TRBV30,TRBJ1-5,13,-,few,TGTGCCTGGAGCTCCACGGGGAATCAGCCCCAGCATTTT,CAWSSTGNQPQHF
TRBV4-3,TRBJ2-1,13,-,-,TGCGCCAGCAGCCAAGTCCGGGGTTATGAGCAGTTCTTC,CASSQVRGYEQFF
TRBV10-3,TRBJ2-3,15,TRBD2,-,TGTGCCATCAGTTTGACTAGCGGGGAACTTAATACGCAGTATTTT,CAISLTSGELNTQYF
TRBV11-1,TRBJ1-2,16,-,-,TGTGCCAGCAGCTTAGGATTTACGACCGGTGACTATGGCTACACCTTC,CASSLGFTTGDYGYTF
TRBV7-3,TRBJ2-3,14,-,few,TGTGCCAGCAGCCCGGGGGCTACCGCAGATACGCAGTATTTT,CASSPGATADTQYF
TRBV12-3/TRBV12-4,TRBJ1-1,14,TRBD1,few,TGTGCCAGCAGGGGACAGGGAAGGGGCACTGAAGCTTTCTTT,CASRGQGRGTEAFF
TRBV7-9,TRBJ2-3,16,TRBD1,-,TGTGCCAGCAGCTCATTCCGGGACAGAGACACAGATACGCAGTATTTT,CASSSFRDRDTDTQYF
TRBV13,TRBJ2-4,17,TRBD1,-,TGTGCCAGCAGCCATGGACAGGGCCTTGGGGCCAAAAACATTCAGTACTTC,CASSHGQGLGAKNIQYF
TRBV12-5,TRBJ2-3,14,-,-,TGTGCTAGTGGTTTCAGGGGAGATACAGATACGCAGTATTTT,CASGFRGDTDTQYF
TRBV6-2/TRBV6-3,TRBJ2-5,15,TRBD1,-,TGTGCCAGCAGTAAATCGGACAGGGTAGGCGAGACCCAGTACTTC,CASSKSDRVGETQYF
TRBV4-3,TRBJ2-5,14,-,-,TGCGCCAGCAGCCCGGGACCTGGCTCGGAGACCCAGTACTTC,CASSPGPGSETQYF
TRBV12-5,TRBJ2-3,13,-,few,TGTGCTAGTGGTCAAATACTCACAGATACGCAGTATTTT,CASGQILTDTQYF
TRBV28,TRBJ1-1,13,-,few,TGTGCCAGCAGTGTCAGGCGTACCACTGAAGCTTTCTTT,CASSVRRTTEAFF
TRBV15,TRBJ2-3,11,-,many,TGTGCCACCGGGAACACAGATACGCAGTATTTT,CATGNTDTQYF
TRBV12-3/TRBV12-4,TRBJ1-1,12,-,-,TGTGCCAGCAGTTCCTCCCACACTGAAGCTTTCTTT,CASSSSHTEAFF
TRBV5-1,TRBJ2-3,15,TRBD2,-,TGCGCCAGCAGTCCGGGGGGAGTAACCACAGATACGCAGTATTTT,CASSPGGVTTDTQYF
TRBV29-1,TRBJ2-1,15,-,-,TGCAGCGTGGAGGGACACCCAGGGAGCTACAATGAGCAGTTCTTC,CSVEGHPGSYNEQFF
TRBV12-3/TRBV12-4,TRBJ2-5,14,TRBD1,many,TGTGCCAGCAGACGACAGGGGAAGGGGGAGACCCAGTACTTC,CASRRQGKGETQYF
TRBV7-2,TRBJ2-7,16,TRBD2,few,TGTGCCAGCAGCCCATCTAGCGGGGGGGTTCGAGTCGAGCAGTACTTC,CASSPSSGGVRVEQYF